These 19 T cell receptor beta chains were all obtained from the same sample, sequenced in a study of blood T cells in healthy people across ages. Through a sample-barcoded 5' primer and a J-beta primer mix, a second PCR was run for roughly 7 to 11 cycles. One entry per CDR3 protein, called by TCRdb with MiXCR from the 5' RACE reads. The repertoire holds fewer than 2 million distinct CDR3 sequences, with roughly 43% as singletons. Source material: blood. All receptors come from a human donor in good health.

V gene TRBV4-3 combines with J gene TRBJ2-7; the D is unclear. The germline gives CDR1 LGHNA, CDR2 YSLEER. There are 14 residues in the CDR3. With 0 bases removed from V and 3 bases from J, the gap between germline ends came to 9 bases. As DNA, the CDR3 is TGCGCCAGCAGCCAAGAGGCCCTCCACTACGAGCAGTACTTC. Its protein product is CASSQEALHYEQYF.

The chain combines TRBV7-3 with TRBJ2-2; 9 bases fit TRBD1. In germline, CDR1 is SGHTA, CDR2 FQGTGA. V shed 5 bases and J 6 bases; nucleotides not matched to a gene: 7. The CDR3 totals 15 residues. CDR3 region: CASSPDRGIPGELFF. The CDR3, as DNA: TGTGCCAGCAGCCCGGACAGGGGCATACCCGGGGAGCTGTTTTTT.

This clonotype was detected only a few times. The chain joins TRBV24-1 to TRBJ1-2; possible D gene TRBD1, 5 bases. The CDR3 is 13 residues long. The germline V and J ends were trimmed by 5 bases and 5 bases, with 11 bases remaining between them. Germline assignment: CDR1 KGHDR and CDR2 SFDVKD. Here the CDR3 reads CATSVTETYGYTF. The CDR3 DNA is TGTGCCACCAGTGTGACAGAGACTTATGGCTACACCTTC.

This clonotype occurred many times. The J gene is TRBJ2-7, the V gene TRBV29-1; 11 bases fit TRBD2. V shed 5 bases and J 2 bases; nucleotides not matched to a gene: 5. The CDR3 is 14 residues long. The germline CDR1 and CDR2 sequences are SQVTM and ANQGSEA. CDR3 DNA: TGCAGCGTTCTCGGGACTAGCGGAACCTACGAGCAGTACTTC. It is translated as CSVLGTSGTYEQYF.

As to this clonotype: Possible read error: a much larger clone is one base away. This chain uses TRBV15 with TRBJ2-6, with D perhaps given as TRBD1 or TRBD2 (6 bases each). Germline V gene sequence: CDR1 LNHNV, CDR2 YYDKDF (reference sequence). The CDR3 loop spans 13 amino acids. CDR3 nucleotides: TGTGCCACCAGCATCCCGGGGGCCAACGCCCTGACTTTC. Its translation: CATSIPGANALTF.

The V call is TRBV10-3, the J call TRBJ2-7; 7 bases fit TRBD1. This CDR3 has 13 amino acids. In germline, CDR1 is ENHRY, CDR2 SYGVKD. The junction had 4 bases not matched to a gene; V was cut back by 8 bases and J by 0 bases. As DNA, the CDR3 is TGTGCCATCGGGACAGCTCCCTCCTACGAGCAGTACTTC. It encodes CAIGTAPSYEQYF.

The chain carries TRBV12-3 or TRBV12-4 and TRBJ2-1; D is possibly TRBD1 (6 bases). Trimming cost V 5 bases and J 7 bases, with 12 bases left between them. The CDR3 is 13 residues long. CDR3 coding DNA: TGTGCCAGCAGTCCACAGGGCCAGAATGAGCAGTTCTTC. Translating gives CASSPQGQNEQFF.

The gene calls are TRBV7-2 and TRBJ2-2; tentative D call: TRBD2 (6 bases). There are 15 residues in the CDR3. The germline CDR1 and CDR2 sequences are SGHTA and FQGNSA. V lost 2 bases and J lost 1, with 8 bases in between. The CDR3 sequence: CASSLRRGNTGELFF. CDR3 nucleotides: TGTGCCAGCAGCTTAAGGCGGGGGAACACCGGGGAGCTGTTTTTT.

This clonotype was observed a few times. The chain joins TRBV7-9 to TRBJ1-5; D not resolved. CDR3 length: 12 residues. The V gene's germline CDR1 is SEHNR and CDR2 FQNEAQ (reference sequence). The V end was cut by 7 bases, the J end by 3 bases, with 7 bases between. CDR3 amino acids: CASTRFNQPQHF. CDR3 sequence (DNA): TGTGCCAGCACCCGCTTCAATCAGCCCCAGCATTTT.

For this clonotype: Its ends do not fully match the called genes, so a read error is possible. V gene TRBV5-1 combines with J gene TRBJ1-1; a weak D match, TRBD1 (6 bases). The V gene's germline CDR1 is SGHRS and CDR2 YFSETQ. CDR3 length: 14 amino acids. The CDR3 is CASSWNRVNTETFF. CDR3 DNA: TGCGCCAGCAGCTGGAACAGGGTGAACACTGAAACTTTCTTT.

This clonotype was picked up a small number of times. This chain connects TRBV24-1 to TRBJ2-7; TRBD1 aligns across 8 bases. CDR3 length: 17 amino acids. Germline V lookup: CDR1 KGHDR, CDR2 SFDVKD. Losses at the gene ends were 2 bases for V and 2 bases for J; bases not matched to a gene: 10. DNA for the CDR3: TGTGCCACCAGTGATTCCCACCCCGGACAGGGCCCCTACGAGCAGTACTTC. Translation gives CATSDSHPGQGPYEQYF.

The chain employs TRBV11-2 and TRBJ1-1, with D unclear. V lost 0 bases to trimming and J lost 0 bases, with 11 bases between them. The CDR3 has 16 residues. From germline, CDR1 is SGHAT and CDR2 FQNNGV. The CDR3 protein is CASSLDSQRLNTEAFF. DNA for the CDR3: TGTGCCAGCAGCTTAGATTCTCAAAGATTGAACACTGAAGCTTTCTTT.

The gene calls are TRBV6-5 and TRBJ2-1; D remains ambiguous. The CDR3 has 13 residues. Per the germline V gene, CDR1 is MNHEY and CDR2 is SVGAGI. Trimming removed 6 bases at V and 10 bases at J, with 16 bases between. CDR3 loop: CASREIQLGEQFF. The CDR3 nucleotides read TGTGCCAGCAGGGAGATCCAACTGGGGGAGCAGTTCTTC.

The chain uses TRBV20-1 and TRBJ2-7, with a possible D match to TRBD2 (6 bases). V lost 0 bases to trimming and J lost 3 bases, with 9 bases between them. Germline assignment: CDR1 DFQATT and CDR2 SNEGSKA (reference sequence). The length of the CDR3 is 13 residues. In DNA, the CDR3 is TGCAGTGCTAGAGATCTGGGGGGCTACGAGCAGTACTTC. It yields the protein CSARDLGGYEQYF.

The chain recombines TRBV4-2 with TRBJ1-2, with D maybe TRBD1 (6 bases). Trimming left V 7 bases short and J 7 bases short, with 22 bases between. CDR1 LGHNA and CDR2 YNFKEQ come from the germline V gene. This CDR3 has 15 residues. The CDR3 DNA is TGTGCCAGCATCCCGTCGGGGGGCTGGAATGGTGGCTACACCTTC. This codes for CASIPSGGWNGGYTF.

The genes are TRBV28 and TRBJ1-2, with a tentative D call TRBD1 (5 bases). V was clipped by 6 bases and J by 4 bases, with 18 bases between them. The CDR3 covers 15 residues. The germline gives CDR1 MDHEN, CDR2 SYDVKM. The DNA for the CDR3 is TGTGCCAGCAGACTCATTTCGCGGGGCCTCTATGGCTACACCTTC. Its translation is CASRLISRGLYGYTF.

V and J are TRBV7-3 and TRBJ2-2; TRBD1 matches 8 bases. The CDR3 is 16 amino acids. The V gene end was trimmed by 5 bases and the J gene end by 5 bases; junction bases not matched to a gene: 10. The germline V gene has CDR1 SGHTA and CDR2 FQGTGA. The CDR3 DNA sequence: TGTGCCAGCAGCCTCTCACGGACAGGGCTTACCGGGGAGCTGTTTTTT. Its protein is CASSLSRTGLTGELFF.

The chain combines TRBV28 with TRBJ2-5; TRBD1 matches 11 bases. V dropped 2 bases and J dropped 4; count of bases not matched to a gene: 3. CDR3 length equals 15 residues. Germline V gene sequence: CDR1 MDHEN, CDR2 SYDVKM. The CDR3 here is CASSLGDRGSETQYF. The CDR3 bases are TGTGCCAGCAGTTTAGGGGACAGGGGGTCAGAGACCCAGTACTTC.

This chain joins TRBV5-5 and TRBJ1-1, with 9 nucleotides matching TRBD1. The junction had 5 bases not matched to a gene; V was cut back by 0 bases and J by 5 bases. The length of the CDR3 is 15 residues. Germline-derived CDR1 and CDR2 are SGHKS and YYEKEE (reference sequence). This chain's CDR3 is CASSLVQGAGTEAFF. The CDR3 DNA reads TGTGCCAGCAGCTTGGTACAGGGGGCGGGTACTGAAGCTTTCTTT.